A selection of T cell receptor beta chains follows, all from one sample in a study of long-term antiretroviral therapy in people with HIV. Measured with immunoSEQ multiplex PCR; TCRdb has only the in-frame clones, and not every one. The sample has tens of thousands of clones, 70% to 90% seen once. Here the sequenced sample was unsorted PBMCs, taken roughly 2.7 years after starting antiretroviral therapy. Receptors originate from a man aged 40-50 years with HIV. Both conserved end residues are part of each CDR3. Fields, in order: J gene, clone size, V gene, D gene, CDR3 DNA, CDR3 protein. A D gene is named only where the DNA matches it firmly. Not all rows give a size; the values are once, few, many and, for expanded clones, a class.

>TRBJ2-3|NA|TRBV30|NA
TGTGCCTGGAGTGGGAGCCGAGGTACGCAGTATTTT
CAWSGSRGTQYF
>TRBJ2-7|NA|TRBV28|TRBD2
TGTGCCAGCAGTCCTAGCGGGGCCTACTCCTACGAGCAGTACTTC
CASSPSGAYSYEQYF
>TRBJ2-3|NA|TRBV4-2|NA
TGTGCCAGCAGCCAAGTGGAGGGGGGAATTACAGATACGCAGTATTTT
CASSQVEGGITDTQYF
>TRBJ1-1|once|TRBV4-3|NA
TGCGCCAGCAGCCAAGATCAGGCAGTCTACACTGAAGCTTTCTTT
CASSQDQAVYTEAFF
>TRBJ2-1|NA|TRBV2|NA
TGTGCCAGCAGTCCGCAGACGGCCACCTACAATGAGCAGTTCTTC
CASSPQTATYNEQFF
>TRBJ2-7|NA|TRBV5-6|NA
TGTGCCAGCAGCTTGGAGCCCGGAAAAACCTACGAGCAGTACTTC
CASSLEPGKTYEQYF
>TRBJ2-5|once|TRBV19|NA
TGTGCCAGTAGTAACCCCAGGAGGGGGGTCCTCCAAGAGACCCAGTACTTC
CASSNPRRGVLQETQYF
>TRBJ2-3|NA|TRBV7-3|NA
TGTGCCAGCAGCTTAAGTCGGGGGAGCACAGATACGCAGTATTTT
CASSLSRGSTDTQYF
>TRBJ2-3|NA|TRBV11-1|NA
TGTGCCAGCAGCTTGAACGGGGCAACCTCTAGCACAGATACGCAGTATTTT
CASSLNGATSSTDTQYF
>TRBJ2-7|NA|TRBV19|TRBD1
TGTGCCAGTAGTTCCGGACAGGGTAACTCCTACGAGCAGTACTTC
CASSSGQGNSYEQYF
>TRBJ1-1|NA|TRBV30|NA
TGTGCCGGAAGGGAGACTGAAGCTTTCTTT
CAGRETEAFF
>TRBJ2-7|NA|TRBV5-1|TRBD2
TGCGCCAGCAGCCCTGATCTAGCGGGGGGATGGTACGAGCAGTACTTC
CASSPDLAGGWYEQYF
>TRBJ2-5|NA|TRBV5-1|TRBD1
TGCGCCAGCAGCGCCCCGGGACAGACACATTCGGAGACCCAGTACTTC
CASSAPGQTHSETQYF
>TRBJ2-7|NA|TRBV11-2|TRBD2
TGTGCCAGCAGCTTAGGCGGGAGCTACGAGCAGTACTTC
CASSLGGSYEQYF
>TRBJ1-4|NA|TRBV30|NA
TGTGCCTGGACCTCCGGATCGAATGAAAAACTGTTTTTT
CAWTSGSNEKLFF
>TRBJ2-2|NA|TRBV5-5|TRBD1
TGTGCCAGCAGTCGATCTAACTTTGGGACAGGGGGCACCGGGGAGCTGTTTTTT
CASSRSNFGTGGTGELFF
>TRBJ1-6|few|TRBV5-4|NA
TGTGCCAGCAGCTTGCCCGGATCCTATAATTCACCCCTCCACTTT
CASSLPGSYNSPLHF
>TRBJ1-4|NA|TRBV4-2|NA
TGTGCCAGCAGCCACCTTGGACATGGTGAAAAACTGTTTTTT
CASSHLGHGEKLFF
>TRBJ2-3|once|TRBV10-3|TRBD2
TGTGCCACCGCACTAGCGGGAGAAGATACGCAGTATTTT
CATALAGEDTQYF
>TRBJ2-3|NA|TRBV5-6|NA
TGTGCCAGCAAAGGGGGAAGAGATACGCAGTATTTT
CASKGGRDTQYF
>TRBJ2-4|NA|TRBV28|NA
TGTGCCAGCAGTATGGTGGGGGGCGCGGACATTCAGTACTTC
CASSMVGGADIQYF
>TRBJ2-7|NA|TRBV7-6|NA
TGTGCCAGCAGCCTAACTCAGGGTCCCTCCTACGAGCAGTACTTC
CASSLTQGPSYEQYF
>TRBJ2-7|NA|TRBV25-1|NA
TGTGCCAGCAGTGAAGGGGGCGGGGAGCCTTCCTACGAGCAGTACTTC
CASSEGGGEPSYEQYF
>TRBJ1-1|few|TRBV2|TRBD1
TGTGCCAGCAGTAAGATCAGGGGGGTCACTGAAGCTTTCTTT
CASSKIRGVTEAFF
>TRBJ2-7|NA|TRBV25-1|TRBD2
TGTGCCAGCAGTGGAAAAGCGGGGGGGCCGGGCGAGCAGTACTTC
CASSGKAGGPGEQYF
>TRBJ2-3|NA|TRBV6-5|NA
TGTGCCAGCAGTTATTCTCCAAGCGTGTGGGGAGATACGCAGTATTTT
CASSYSPSVWGDTQYF
>TRBJ1-5|few|TRBV5-8|NA
TGTGCCAGCAGCTTAAGACAACAGCCCCAGCATTTT
CASSLRQQPQHF
>TRBJ2-6|NA|TRBV19|NA
TGTGCCAGTACGGGACCCACCTCTGGGGCCAACGTCCTGACTTTC
CASTGPTSGANVLTF
>TRBJ1-2|NA|TRBV7-2|NA
TGTGCCAGCAGCTCGTACAGGGTTCAAGGCTACACCTTC
CASSSYRVQGYTF
>TRBJ2-1|NA|TRBV6-6|TRBD2
TGTGCCAGCAGTTACAACGGGAGGCACAATGAGCAGTTCTTC
CASSYNGRHNEQFF
>TRBJ2-7|NA|TRBV11-2|TRBD2
TGTGCCAGCAGCTTAGTAGCTAGCGGGAGTTTTAGCTCCTACGAGCAGTACTTC
CASSLVASGSFSSYEQYF
>TRBJ2-3|NA|TRBV6-6|NA
TGTGCCAGCAGCGGGAGCACAGATACGCAGTATTTT
CASSGSTDTQYF
>TRBJ2-7|NA|TRBV7-2|NA
TGTGCCAGCAGTTCTTTCGGGTCCTACGAGCAGTACTTC
CASSSFGSYEQYF
>TRBJ2-1|NA|TRBV7-9|TRBD2
TGTGCCAGCAGCCCAGGGACTAGCGGGATTTATTACAATGAGCAGTTCTTC
CASSPGTSGIYYNEQFF
>TRBJ1-1|few|TRBV13|NA
TGTGCCAGCAGGGGTGTGGATCCTGAAGCTTTCTTT
CASRGVDPEAFF
>TRBJ1-1|medium-sized|TRBV19|NA
TGTGCCAGTAGATGGGAGAACACTGAAGCTTTCTTT
CASRWENTEAFF
>TRBJ2-7|NA|TRBV27|NA
TGTGCCAGCAGTGTCCTATCCGGGGCCCCGTGGGAGCAGTACTTC
CASSVLSGAPWEQYF
>TRBJ2-5|NA|TRBV7-2|NA
TGTGCCAGCAGCCTCCTCCCTCAGAAGACCCAGTACTTC
CASSLLPQKTQYF
>TRBJ1-5|NA|TRBV5-6|TRBD1
TGTGCCAGCAGCTTGACACCGGGACAGGGGTGGGAAAATCAGCCCCAGCATTTT
CASSLTPGQGWENQPQHF
>TRBJ2-1|NA|TRBV6-4|TRBD2
TGTGCCAGCAGTGACTCCGCGGGGGGTTTGAATGAGCAGTTCTTC
CASSDSAGGLNEQFF
>TRBJ2-7|NA|TRBV7-2|TRBD2
TGTGCCAGCAGCTCGCGCGGGACTAGCGAGCGAATAAAGGCCTACGAGCAGTACTTC
CASSSRGTSERIKAYEQYF